A selection of T cell receptor beta chains follows, all from one sample in a study of CD8+CD57+ T cells in acquired aplastic anemia. TCRdb reprocessed the reads with MiXCR, giving one entry per CDR3 protein. In the table there are 270,000 or so distinct CDR3 sequences, 82% of which are singletons. The sample taken for sequencing was sorted CD4+, CD8+, or CD8+CD57+ T cells (not recorded which) from PBMCs. Receptors were obtained from a human donor with aplastic anemia. The CDR3 runs from the conserved cysteine through the conserved F or W. Each record gives: J gene, V gene, clone size, D gene, CDR3 DNA, CDR3 protein. A D gene is named only where the DNA matches it firmly. For some rows the clone size is stated as once, few or many, or as a class when expanded; others skip it.

j_call: TRBJ1-5
v_call: TRBV10-3
clone_size: .
d_call: .
cdr3_nt: TGTGCCATCAGCCAGGTGGGGCTTAACAATCAGCCCCAGCATTTT
cdr3_aa: CAISQVGLNNQPQHF

j_call: TRBJ1-2
v_call: TRBV9
clone_size: once
d_call: .
cdr3_nt: TGTGCCAGCAGCTTTTCGACCGAGGGGGGTGGCTACACCTTC
cdr3_aa: CASSFSTEGGGYTF

j_call: TRBJ2-5
v_call: TRBV12-3/TRBV12-4
clone_size: .
d_call: .
cdr3_nt: TGTGCCAGCACTCGGGACAATGAAGAGACCCAGTACTTC
cdr3_aa: CASTRDNEETQYF

j_call: TRBJ1-1
v_call: TRBV7-9
clone_size: .
d_call: .
cdr3_nt: TGTGCCAGCAGCGGGGGGGCGCGCCGGAGGGAGCAGTATTTCTTT
cdr3_aa: CASSGGARRREQYFF

j_call: TRBJ2-2
v_call: TRBV19
clone_size: .
d_call: TRBD1
cdr3_nt: TGTGCCAGTAGTCCCGGGACAGGGACCGGGGAGCTGTTTTTT
cdr3_aa: CASSPGTGTGELFF

j_call: TRBJ2-5
v_call: TRBV7-8
clone_size: .
d_call: .
cdr3_nt: TGTGCCTGCAGCTTAGCCAGAGGGCCCGATACCCAGTACTTC
cdr3_aa: CACSLARGPDTQYF

j_call: TRBJ2-1
v_call: TRBV20-1
clone_size: once
d_call: .
cdr3_nt: TGCAGTGCTAGAGACAATGAGCAGTTCTTC
cdr3_aa: CSARDNEQFF

j_call: TRBJ1-2
v_call: TRBV19
clone_size: few
d_call: .
cdr3_nt: TGTGCCAGTAGTATAGATTCGCACTATGGCTACACCTTC
cdr3_aa: CASSIDSHYGYTF

j_call: TRBJ2-3
v_call: TRBV7-9
clone_size: .
d_call: .
cdr3_nt: TGTGCCAGCAGCTTGGAGGGGGCTGGCGGTAGACCGTATTTT
cdr3_aa: CASSLEGAGGRPYF

j_call: TRBJ1-1
v_call: TRBV15
clone_size: .
d_call: .
cdr3_nt: TGTGCCACCAGCAGAGATCCCAGGGTTGGGAACACTGAAGCTTTCTTT
cdr3_aa: CATSRDPRVGNTEAFF

j_call: TRBJ2-5
v_call: TRBV2
clone_size: few
d_call: TRBD2
cdr3_nt: TGTGCCAGCAGTGGGGAGGGCAGGGAGACCCAGTACTTC
cdr3_aa: CASSGEGRETQYF

j_call: TRBJ2-1
v_call: TRBV7-9
clone_size: .
d_call: .
cdr3_nt: TGTGCCAGCAGCCAAAAGCTAAGTGAGCAGTTCTTC
cdr3_aa: CASSQKLSEQFF

j_call: TRBJ1-3
v_call: TRBV9
clone_size: .
d_call: .
cdr3_nt: TGTGCCAGCAGCCCGAATATAAACACCATATATTTT
cdr3_aa: CASSPNINTIYF

j_call: TRBJ2-5
v_call: TRBV2
clone_size: .
d_call: .
cdr3_nt: TGTGCCAGCAGTGGCTCCTTTCAAGAGACCCAGTACTTC
cdr3_aa: CASSGSFQETQYF

j_call: TRBJ1-6
v_call: TRBV7-2
clone_size: .
d_call: TRBD1
cdr3_nt: TGTGCCAGCAGTTCAGACAGGGGCAATGCTCCGCTCCACTTT
cdr3_aa: CASSSDRGNAPLHF

j_call: TRBJ2-5
v_call: TRBV9
clone_size: .
d_call: TRBD1
cdr3_nt: TGTGCCAGCAGCGAAGGGGGGACAGGGGTGACGGAGACCCAGTACTTC
cdr3_aa: CASSEGGTGVTETQYF

j_call: TRBJ2-3
v_call: TRBV24-1
clone_size: .
d_call: TRBD2
cdr3_nt: TGTGCCACCAGTGATTCTGGACTAGCAGATACGCAGTATTTT
cdr3_aa: CATSDSGLADTQYF

j_call: TRBJ2-1
v_call: TRBV7-8
clone_size: .
d_call: .
cdr3_nt: TGTGCCAGCAGCCAGGGGGGCGGAACTGAGCAGGTTGAGCAGTTCTTC
cdr3_aa: CASSQGGGTEQVEQFF

j_call: TRBJ1-2
v_call: TRBV7-8
clone_size: .
d_call: .
cdr3_nt: TGTGCCAGCAGTGTAGCGCCTAGGGGGAGCTATGGCTACACCTTC
cdr3_aa: CASSVAPRGSYGYTF

j_call: TRBJ1-1
v_call: TRBV2
clone_size: .
d_call: .
cdr3_nt: TGTGCCAGCACGGACCAGGGGACGAATACGCAGGATTTCTTC
cdr3_aa: CASTDQGTNTQDFF

j_call: TRBJ2-5
v_call: TRBV7-9
clone_size: .
d_call: .
cdr3_nt: TGTGCCAGCAGCAGGGGCGGGACTCAAGCGTTCTTTGGATTC
cdr3_aa: CASSRGGTQAFFGF

j_call: TRBJ1-2
v_call: TRBV2
clone_size: .
d_call: .
cdr3_nt: TGTGCCAGCAGGAAAGGTTATGTAGATGGCTACACCTTC
cdr3_aa: CASRKGYVDGYTF

j_call: TRBJ2-5
v_call: TRBV7-3
clone_size: .
d_call: .
cdr3_nt: TGTGCCACCTGCAGAGCGAGCAACGAAGATAAACAGTACTTC
cdr3_aa: CATCRASNEDKQYF

j_call: TRBJ2-3
v_call: TRBV11-2
clone_size: .
d_call: TRBD2
cdr3_nt: TGTGCCAGCAGCTCTGGACTAGCGGGAGGTTGGGGCACAGATACGCAGTATTTT
cdr3_aa: CASSSGLAGGWGTDTQYF

j_call: TRBJ2-6
v_call: TRBV7-8
clone_size: .
d_call: TRBD2
cdr3_nt: TGTGCCAGCACCTTAGAGCGGGACCCCTCAGGGGCCAACGTCCTGACTTTC
cdr3_aa: CASTLERDPSGANVLTF

j_call: TRBJ2-2
v_call: TRBV13
clone_size: .
d_call: TRBD2
cdr3_nt: TGTGCCAGCAGCCTGGGACTAGCGGGGGCGGGGGAGCTGTTTTTT
cdr3_aa: CASSLGLAGAGELFF

j_call: TRBJ2-3
v_call: TRBV20-1
clone_size: .
d_call: TRBD1
cdr3_nt: TGCAGTGCTAGTCCCGGGACAGGGTTCACAGATACGCAATATTTT
cdr3_aa: CSASPGTGFTDTQYF

j_call: TRBJ2-3
v_call: TRBV7-9
clone_size: .
d_call: .
cdr3_nt: TGTGCCAGCGGCGACGCGGGTACATACGGGGCCTATTTT
cdr3_aa: CASGDAGTYGAYF

j_call: TRBJ2-1
v_call: TRBV11-2
clone_size: .
d_call: .
cdr3_nt: TGTGCCAGCAGCTGGGGTGGAGGGTTTGGCTACAATGAGCAGTTCTTC
cdr3_aa: CASSWGGGFGYNEQFF

j_call: TRBJ1-6
v_call: TRBV6-1
clone_size: .
d_call: .
cdr3_nt: TGTGCCAGCAGTGATGGCCAGACGGATAATTCACCCCTCCACTTT
cdr3_aa: CASSDGQTDNSPLHF

j_call: TRBJ1-5
v_call: TRBV2
clone_size: .
d_call: .
cdr3_nt: TGTGCCAGCAAAGCAGTCTATAGCAATCAGCCCCAGCATTTT
cdr3_aa: CASKAVYSNQPQHF

j_call: TRBJ1-2
v_call: TRBV9
clone_size: .
d_call: .
cdr3_nt: TGTGCCAGCAGCGCCGACGGCGCCTCCTATAATTCACACACCTTC
cdr3_aa: CASSADGASYNSHTF

j_call: TRBJ1-6
v_call: TRBV11-1
clone_size: once
d_call: TRBD1
cdr3_nt: TGTGCCAGCAGTAAAATGCCGGGACAGGAGGTTTCACCCCTCCACTTT
cdr3_aa: CASSKMPGQEVSPLHF

j_call: TRBJ1-1
v_call: TRBV7-8
clone_size: .
d_call: .
cdr3_nt: TGTGCCAGCAGCTTAGCGGGAGGACGCGATACGGAGTCTTTCTTT
cdr3_aa: CASSLAGGRDTESFF

j_call: TRBJ1-2
v_call: TRBV12-3/TRBV12-4
clone_size: .
d_call: .
cdr3_nt: TGTGCCAGCAGTCCCCAGGCCGCGGGGGATGGCTACACCTTC
cdr3_aa: CASSPQAAGDGYTF

j_call: TRBJ1-1
v_call: TRBV5-4
clone_size: .
d_call: .
cdr3_nt: TGTGCCAGCAGCTTTACTAGCGGGGCGAACACTGAAGCTTTCTTT
cdr3_aa: CASSFTSGANTEAFF

j_call: TRBJ1-1
v_call: TRBV10-1
clone_size: few
d_call: .
cdr3_nt: TGCGCCAGCAGTGATACGCTTTACACTGAAGCTTTCTTT
cdr3_aa: CASSDTLYTEAFF

j_call: TRBJ2-3
v_call: TRBV7-8
clone_size: .
d_call: .
cdr3_nt: TGTGCCAGCAGCTTAGCGGGAGTGGCCGATACGCAGTATTATTTT
cdr3_aa: CASSLAGVADTQYYF

j_call: TRBJ1-6
v_call: TRBV2
clone_size: .
d_call: .
cdr3_nt: TGTGCCAGCAGCGCGGACAGCGCCTCCTATAATTCACCCCTCGGCTTT
cdr3_aa: CASSADSASYNSPLGF

j_call: TRBJ1-1
v_call: TRBV9
clone_size: .
d_call: .
cdr3_nt: TGTGCCAGCAGCGTAGAGTCAGAAACGAACTATTTTGCTTTCTTT
cdr3_aa: CASSVESETNYFAFF